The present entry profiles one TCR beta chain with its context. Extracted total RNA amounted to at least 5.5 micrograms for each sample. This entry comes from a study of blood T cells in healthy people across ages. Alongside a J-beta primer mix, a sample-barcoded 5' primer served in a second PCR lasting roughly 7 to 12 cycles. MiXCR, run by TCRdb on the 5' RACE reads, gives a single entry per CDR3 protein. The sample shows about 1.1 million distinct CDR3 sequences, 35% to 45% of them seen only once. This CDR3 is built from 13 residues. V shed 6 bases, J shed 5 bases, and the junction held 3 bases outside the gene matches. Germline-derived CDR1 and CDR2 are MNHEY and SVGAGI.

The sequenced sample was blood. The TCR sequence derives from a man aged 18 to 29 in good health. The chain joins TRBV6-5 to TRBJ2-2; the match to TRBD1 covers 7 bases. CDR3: CASRQQGTGELFF. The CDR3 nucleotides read TGTGCCAGCAGACAACAGGGGACCGGGGAGCTGTTTTTT.